This record looks at one TCR beta chain sequence and its context. Its antigen is not yet known. No much larger clone exists at a distance of one base, and base qualities are not known. Library construction relied on the immunoSEQ multiplex PCR assay. Not all clones reach the TCRdb copy of this immuneACCESS table, which keeps in-frame sequences only. Checked studies attribute under half of the gap to unresolved V genes and leave the rest unexplained. Here the sample has 60,000 to 90,000 clones; about 95% occur a single time. The top ten hold roughly 0.24% of the sample. This sample was taken from a study of technical replicates of blood from a few donors (dated by TCRdb to the late 2010s). The trim is 0 bases for V and 3 bases for J, with a gap of 9 bases between the germline ends. CDR1 and CDR2 were assigned from the germline V gene as MNHEY and SVGAGI. The CDR3 numbers 14 residues from cysteine through phenylalanine. Only CDR3 DNA remains: 42 bases, in frame from the first base.

The chain is encoded by TRBV6-5 joined to TRBJ2-7; no D gene call is confident. This TCR came from a human donor in good health. The sample comprised T cells isolated from PBMCs. The DNA sequence is TGTGCCAGCAGTTACTCGGCCAGATACTACGAGCAGTACTTC. It encodes CASSYSARYYEQYF.